These T cell receptor beta chains were read from a single sample in a study of T cells in Graves' hyperthyroidism and ophthalmopathy. MiXCR, applied by TCRdb to the multiplex PCR reads, yields one record per CDR3 protein. The sample records around 300,000 distinct CDR3 sequences, more than 10% being singletons. The sample taken for sequencing was blood. The receptors were sampled from a woman between 25 and 40 years old with Graves' hyperthyroidism that later progressed to Graves' ophthalmopathy. Both conserved end residues are part of each CDR3. D genes are given only for firm matches. Not all rows give a size; the values are once, few, many and, for expanded clones, a class.

size,V,D,J,DNA,CDR3
-,TRBV29-1,-,TRBJ2-1,TGCAGCACCAGTAGGGTATCTACGCATGAGCAGTTCTTC,CSTSRVSTHEQFF
-,TRBV3-1,-,TRBJ2-7,TGTGCCAGCAGCCCAGGTACGGGAGACTACGAGCAGTGCTTC,CASSPGTGDYEQCF
few,TRBV5-8,-,TRBJ2-3,TGTGCCAGCAGTAGCAACTCCGCACCAGATACGCAGTATTTT,CASSSNSAPDTQYF
-,TRBV6-1,-,TRBJ1-5,TGTGCCAGCAGCCTCAGGGAGCGTCAGCCCCAGCATTTT,CASSLRERQPQHF
many,TRBV18,TRBD2,TRBJ2-1,TGTGCCAGCTCACCGCCGGGACTAGCGGCACAGTTCTTC,CASSPPGLAAQFF
many,TRBV7-9,-,TRBJ1-6,TGTGCCAGCAGCCCAACACAGAGCAATAATTCACCCCTCCACTTT,CASSPTQSNNSPLHF
-,TRBV18,TRBD1,TRBJ2-7,TGTGCCAGCTCACCAACACTCCGGACAGGGGGCGTCCCCTACGAGCAGTACTTC,CASSPTLRTGGVPYEQYF
-,TRBV9,-,TRBJ1-3,TGTGCCAGCAGCGTAGCAGGGACCTCTGGAAACACCATATATTTT,CASSVAGTSGNTIYF
few,TRBV15,-,TRBJ1-5,TGTGCCACCAGCAGGGGTCTGCATCAGCCCCAGCATTTT,CATSRGLHQPQHF
-,TRBV6-1,-,TRBJ1-4,TGTGCCAGCAGTGGGGCCAGGGCCGGGGAAAAACTGTTTTTT,CASSGARAGEKLFF
many,TRBV12-3/TRBV12-4,-,TRBJ2-1,TGTGCCAGCAGTCCCCAGACTTGGAGTGAGCAGTTCTTC,CASSPQTWSEQFF
-,TRBV7-7,-,TRBJ2-2,TGTGCTAGCAGCTTAGTCGAGAACACCGGGGAGCTGTTTTTT,CASSLVENTGELFF
many,TRBV2,-,TRBJ1-2,TGTGCCATCCCGGGGAGGATTCTCTATGGCTACACCTTC,CAIPGRILYGYTF
-,TRBV7-2,-,TRBJ2-2,TGTGCCAGCAGCTTGAGGGTGGGAACCGGGGAGCCGTTTTTT,CASSLRVGTGEPFF
many,TRBV24-1,TRBD2,TRBJ2-3,TGTGCCACCAGTGACATCCGGGAGGGCCGTGATACGCAGTATTTT,CATSDIREGRDTQYF
many,TRBV24-1,-,TRBJ1-1,TGTGCCACCGCTGAAGGCAGGGGAAGGACTGAAGCTTTCTTT,CATAEGRGRTEAFF
-,TRBV7-6,TRBD2,TRBJ2-3,TGTGCCAGCAGCTCGACCTTACTTGCGGGAGGGGGAGATACGCAGTATTTT,CASSSTLLAGGGDTQYF
many,TRBV12-3/TRBV12-4,TRBD2,TRBJ2-2,TGTGCCAGCAGTTTAGTTTGGGGGGGGCTGTTTTTT,CASSLVWGGLFF
many,TRBV7-2,TRBD1,TRBJ1-5,TGTGCCAGCAGACCTACAGGGGGAGGGCAGCCCCAGCATTTT,CASRPTGGGQPQHF
many,TRBV24-1,-,TRBJ2-7,TGTGCCACCAGTGAGGGGACTCAAATCCACTTC,CATSEGTQIHF
many,TRBV3-1,-,TRBJ1-1,TGTGCCAGCAGCCGGGGACAGAACACTGAAGCTTTCTTT,CASSRGQNTEAFF
few,TRBV7-9,TRBD1,TRBJ2-5,TGTGCCAGCACCCCACCGACAGGGGTAAACACTGAGACCCAGTACTTC,CASTPPTGVNTETQYF
many,TRBV28,-,TRBJ1-5,TGTGCCAGCAGTTTGAAAGGGCAGGGATTTCAGCCCCAGCATTTT,CASSLKGQGFQPQHF
many,TRBV6-2/TRBV6-3,-,TRBJ1-1,TGTGCCACCCAGCCCTCTCAAGGGGTGAACACTGAAGCTTTCTTT,CATQPSQGVNTEAFF
many,TRBV28,-,TRBJ1-6,TGTGCCAGCAGTTTATACGGGGGGGGAAATTCACCCCTCCACTTT,CASSLYGGGNSPLHF
many,TRBV7-2,-,TRBJ2-5,TGTGCCAGTAGGCCCGGGGGCTTCGAGACCCAGTACTTC,CASRPGGFETQYF
many,TRBV13,-,TRBJ1-2,TGTGCCAGCAGCGCCACCGCGGGGTTCCCTAACTATGGCTACACCTTC,CASSATAGFPNYGYTF